The 3 T cell receptor beta chains below were found in one sample sequenced in a study of T cells in Graves' hyperthyroidism and ophthalmopathy. TCR beta CDR3 region amplification was performed from RNA transcripts. Primed by the HTBI set, a first-round RT-PCR was run on the TCR CDR3. Each CDR3 protein gets one entry after TCRdb re-called the multiplex PCR reads with MiXCR. The sample consists of 93,000 or so distinct CDR3 sequences, roughly 50% of them appearing once. The specimen was blood. The receptors derive from a man aged 35 to 55 with Graves' hyperthyroidism.

This clonotype came up many times. This chain uses TRBV5-1 with TRBJ2-1; D is unclear. The CDR3 sequence is 12 residues long. Germline CDR1 is SGHRS and CDR2 is YFSETQ. V gave up 4 bases and J gave up 6 bases, with 8 bases separating them. CDR3 sequence: CASSGRTNEQFF. The CDR3 DNA reads TGCGCCAGCAGCGGCAGAACCAATGAGCAGTTCTTC.

The chain links TRBV19 to TRBJ1-1; no clear D gene. CDR1 is LNHDA, CDR2 SQIVND, per germline (reference sequence). CDR3 size: 13 residues. Trimming shortened V by 4 bases and J by 6 bases, and 12 bases separated the two germline ends. In DNA form, the CDR3 reads TGTGCCAGTAGTAACCCGGCTGGCGCTGAAGCTTTCTTT. It is translated as CASSNPAGAEAFF.

On this clonotype itself: The junction shows a germline mismatch at one end, possibly a read error. This chain connects TRBV7-9 to TRBJ2-7; tentative D call: TRBD1 (6 bases). This CDR3 contains 16 residues. In germline, CDR1 is SEHNR, CDR2 FQNEAQ (reference sequence). The CDR3 reads CASSQGLTGHLREQYF. The CDR3 coding sequence is TGCGCCAGCAGCCAAGGGTTAACAGGGCACCTACGGGAGCAGTACTTC.